The 19 T cell receptor beta chains given below trace back to one sample, sequenced in a study of T cells in Graves' hyperthyroidism and ophthalmopathy. Amplification targeted TCR beta CDR3 regions from RNA transcripts. With the HTBI primer set, the TCR CDR3 went through a first round of RT-PCR. TCRdb reprocessed the multiplex PCR reads via MiXCR and lists one record per CDR3 protein. This repertoire shows fewer than 550,000 distinct CDR3 sequences, about 24% found once; its top ten account for around 11%. The sequencing input was blood. These receptors all stem from a woman aged 25-40 years with Graves' ophthalmopathy.

The chain combines TRBV12-5 with TRBJ1-2, with TRBD1 identical over 11 bases. The CDR3 covers 17 residues. Looked up from germline, CDR1 is LGHNT and CDR2 is FRNRAP. The V segment lost 0 bases and the J segment 1 base; nucleotides outside the gene matches: 4. The CDR3 DNA reads as TGTGCTAGTGGTTTGGTACACGGGACAGGGGGTAACTATGGCTACACCTTC. Translating it yields CASGLVHGTGGNYGYTF.

This clonotype was observed many times. The V gene is TRBV2, the J gene TRBJ1-2, with D possibly TRBD1 on 6 matching bases. CDR1 is SNHLY, CDR2 FYNNEI, per germline. V lost 11 bases to trimming and J lost 2 bases, with 18 bases between them. This CDR3 has 14 residues. CDR3 nucleotides: TGTGCCTCCTACCCGAGGGGGACCAACTATGGCTACACCTTC. Amino acids: CASYPRGTNYGYTF. The variable domain in full, with the rest retrieved from reference TRBV2 and TRBJ1-2, is EPEVTQTPSHQVTQMGQEVILRCVPISNHLYFYWYRQILGQKVEFLVSFYNNEISEKSEIFDDQFSVERPDGSNFTLKIRSTKLEDSAMYFCASYPRGTNYGYTFGSGTRLTVV.

The chain links TRBV13 to TRBJ2-7; tentatively, D is TRBD1 (5 bases). Germline assignment: CDR1 PRHDT and CDR2 FYEKMQ (reference sequence). Trimming stripped 5 bases from V and 0 bases from J, with 11 bases between. The CDR3 length is 14 residues. The CDR3 DNA reads as TGTGCCAGCAGCGCCACAGGATACTCCTACGAGCAGTACTTC. Encoded protein: CASSATGYSYEQYF.

The table lists this clonotype with many counts. The chain uses TRBV11-2 and TRBJ1-1; D gene ambiguous. V was cut by 5 bases and J by 1 base, with 8 bases left in between. From germline, CDR1 is SGHAT and CDR2 FQNNGV. The CDR3 length is 13 residues. The DNA of the CDR3 is TGTGCCAGCAGCCACGGGAGGAACACTGAAGCTTTCTTT. Residues: CASSHGRNTEAFF.

J is TRBJ2-7 and V is TRBV6-2 or TRBV6-3, with a weak D call TRBD1 (6 bases). Germline assignment: CDR1 MNHEY and CDR2 SVGEGT. The CDR3 extends over 15 amino acids. Trimming removed 2 bases at V and 4 bases at J, with 15 bases between. The DNA for the CDR3 is TGTGCCAGCAGTTACCCGTGGGGCAGGGGTTACGAGCAGTACTTC. It encodes CASSYPWGRGYEQYF.

This clonotype was counted ten times or more. CDR3 sequence: CASSLMEGVAGELFF. The CDR3 DNA follows: TGTGCCAGCAGCTTAATGGAAGGAGTCGCCGGGGAGCTGTTTTTT. The rearrangement links TRBV11-2 to TRBJ2-2; no clear D gene. V dropped 2 bases and J dropped 6 bases, with 13 bases sitting between them. Germline V gene data show CDR1 as SGHAT and CDR2 as FQNNGV. The CDR3 sequence is 15 residues long. The full variable domain, completed using reference TRBV11-2 and TRBJ2-2, is EAGVAQSPRYKIIEKRQSVAFWCNPISGHATLYWYQQILGQGPKLLIQFQNNGVVDDSQLPKDRFSAERLKGVDSTLKIQPAKLEDSAVYLCASSLMEGVAGELFFGEGSRLTVL.

This clonotype was counted ten times or more. V gene TRBV20-1 combines with J gene TRBJ1-1; no clear D gene. The CDR3 runs 11 residues. Germline V gene data show CDR1 as DFQATT and CDR2 as SNEGSKA (reference sequence). The germline V and J ends were trimmed by 6 bases and 7 bases, with 12 bases remaining between them. The CDR3, as DNA: TGCAGTGCCACAAGGCGTTTTGAAGCTTTCTTT. It encodes CSATRRFEAFF.

The chain recombines TRBV6-2 or TRBV6-3 with TRBJ2-7; 9 positions agree with TRBD2. The germline V gene encodes CDR1 MNHEY and CDR2 SVGEGT. Trimming removed 0 bases from V and 3 bases from J; junction bases left unmatched: 6. The CDR3 consists of 16 residues. This CDR3 reads CASSYSTREGRYEQYF. CDR3 sequence (DNA): TGTGCCAGCAGTTACTCGACGCGGGAGGGCCGCTACGAGCAGTACTTC.

This clonotype was seen at least ten times. The chain links TRBV4-3 to TRBJ1-5, with D maybe TRBD1 (6 bases). V lost 0 bases to trimming and J lost 1 base, with 10 bases between them. There are 16 residues in the CDR3. From germline, CDR1 is LGHNA and CDR2 YSLEER. CDR3: CASSQDRGLSNQPQHF. The DNA of the CDR3 is TGCGCCAGCAGCCAAGACAGGGGATTAAGCAATCAGCCCCAGCATTTT.

In this sample, this clonotype turned up many times. The CDR3 protein is CASSFAYQETQYF. In nucleotides, the CDR3 is TGTGCCAGCAGTTTCGCCTACCAAGAGACCCAGTACTTC. This sequence joins TRBV28 and TRBJ2-5, with D unclear. Looked up from germline, CDR1 is MDHEN and CDR2 is SYDVKM. The CDR3 runs 13 residues. Trimming took off 3 bases at V and 0 bases at J, with 5 bases between the two ends.

This clonotype has at least ten counts. The chain carries TRBV6-1 and TRBJ1-5, with D maybe TRBD1 (5 bases). Germline V gene lookup returns CDR1 MNHNS and CDR2 SASEGT. The CDR3 totals 15 residues. V lost 1 base and J lost 5, with 12 bases in between. This CDR3 reads CASSEGEGAYQPQHF. CDR3 nucleotide sequence: TGTGCCAGCAGTGAAGGGGAAGGGGCGTATCAGCCCCAGCATTTT.

This chain uses TRBV10-3 with TRBJ1-6; TRBD1 aligns across 10 bases. V was clipped by 6 bases and J by 7 bases; unmatched bases: 3. The germline CDR1 and CDR2 sequences are ENHRY and SYGVKD. The CDR3 has 14 amino acids. CDR3 protein: CAISGTGENSPLHF. The CDR3 coding sequence is TGTGCCATCAGCGGGACAGGGGAAAATTCACCCCTCCACTTT.

This clonotype was counted at least ten times. The chain has TRBV29-1 and TRBJ2-7; 13 nucleotides match TRBD2. The V and J ends lost 6 bases and 5 bases, in that order; junction bases with no gene match: 7. The germline gives CDR1 SQVTM, CDR2 ANQGSEA. The CDR3 runs to 14 residues. This CDR3 is CSVDGLAGVDEQYF. The CDR3 bases are TGCAGCGTAGATGGACTAGCGGGGGTAGACGAGCAGTACTTC.

The V gene is TRBV27, the J gene TRBJ1-2; a possible D gene is TRBD1 (5 bases). CDR1 is MNHEY and CDR2 is SMNVEV in the germline V gene (reference sequence). With 4 bases removed from V and 7 bases from J, the gap between germline ends came to 10 bases. The CDR3 extends over 12 amino acids. DNA for the CDR3: TGTGCCAGCAGTTCATATGGGGCTGGCTACACCTTC. Its protein product is CASSSYGAGYTF.

This chain connects TRBV20-1 to TRBJ2-3; no reliable D call. Germline V gene sequence: CDR1 DFQATT, CDR2 SNEGSKA (reference sequence). V dropped 6 bases and J dropped 2 bases, with 12 bases sitting between them. The CDR3 totals 13 residues. For the CDR3, the DNA is TGCAGTGCCCCCCGGTCGCTCACAGATACGCAGTATTTT. Translated: CSAPRSLTDTQYF.

The rearrangement uses TRBV27 and TRBJ1-2; 7 nucleotides agree with TRBD1. Germline values: CDR1 MNHEY, CDR2 SMNVEV (reference sequence). The V gene end was trimmed by 8 bases and the J gene end by 2 bases; junction bases not matched to a gene: 11. This CDR3 contains 15 residues. DNA of the CDR3: TGTGCCAGCGGGCTACTAGGGGGCGAGAACTATGGCTACACCTTC. It encodes CASGLLGGENYGYTF.

This rearrangement joins TRBV30 to TRBJ1-1; D is uncertain. The CDR3 sequence is 11 residues long. Trimming stripped 4 bases from V and 5 bases from J, with 8 bases between. CDR1 and CDR2 from the germline V gene are GTSNPN and SVGIG (reference sequence). The DNA for the CDR3 is TGTGCCTGGAAGTGGCGAACTGAAGCTTTCTTT. This sequence encodes CAWKWRTEAFF.

This clonotype was counted ten times or more. The junction departs from the called germline gene at one end, perhaps through a read error. This chain links TRBV11-2 with TRBJ2-7, with D possibly being TRBD1 (6 bases). Looked up from germline, CDR1 is SGHAT and CDR2 is FQNNGV. CDR3 size: 13 residues. CDR3 loop: CASSVDRSYEQYF. The CDR3 DNA is TGTGCCAGCAGCGTAGACAGGAGCTACGAGCAGTACTTC. Drawing the rest from reference TRBV11-2 and TRBJ2-7, the complete variable domain is EAGVAQSPRYKIIEKRQSVAFWCNPISGHATLYWYQQILGQGPKLLIQFQNNGVVDDSQLPKDRFSAERLKGVDSTLKIQPAKLEDSAVYLCASSVDRSYEQYFGPGTRLTVT.

The chain couples TRBV28 to TRBJ2-7; 10 bases are shared with TRBD1. This CDR3 is 15 amino acids long. V dropped 7 bases and J dropped 4; count of bases not matched to a gene: 10. Per germline, CDR1 MDHEN and CDR2 SYDVKM. This CDR3 reads CASIPSGTGDYEQYF. The DNA for the CDR3 is TGTGCCAGCATCCCATCCGGGACAGGGGATTACGAGCAGTACTTC. The whole variable domain, filled in from reference TRBV28 and TRBJ2-7, reads DVKVTQSSRYLVKRTGEKVFLECVQDMDHENMFWYRQDPGLGLRLIYFSYDVKMKEKGDIPEGYSVSREKKERFSLILESASTNQTSMYLCASIPSGTGDYEQYFGPGTRLTVT.